A selection of T cell receptor beta chains follows, all from one sample in a study of Graves' ophthalmopathy and Graves' hyperthyroidism. In TCRdb, the multiplex PCR reads were re-called with MiXCR into one record per CDR3 protein. The sample includes about 1.2 million distinct CDR3 sequences, 35% to 45% of them seen just once. Material for sequencing was peripheral blood or thyroid tissue (not recorded which). All receptors come from an adult man with Graves' hyperthyroidism. The CDR3 runs from the conserved cysteine through the conserved F or W. The D gene is left open where the match is weak. The listing skips clone size in some rows; elsewhere it reads once, few, many or a size class.

cdr3_length: 12
d_call: -
j_call: TRBJ2-5
clone_size: many
v_call: TRBV29-1
cdr3_nt: TGCAGCGTTGAATGGGGACAAGAGACCCAGTACTTC
cdr3_aa: CSVEWGQETQYF

cdr3_length: 15
d_call: -
j_call: TRBJ1-1
clone_size: -
v_call: TRBV7-2
cdr3_nt: TGTGCCAGCAGCTCCCTTCCACAGGGGAACACTGAAGCTTTCTTT
cdr3_aa: CASSSLPQGNTEAFF

cdr3_length: 14
d_call: -
j_call: TRBJ1-2
clone_size: -
v_call: TRBV6-5
cdr3_nt: TGTGCCAGCAGGACAGGTGTCGGACGATATGGCTACACCTTC
cdr3_aa: CASRTGVGRYGYTF

cdr3_length: 14
d_call: -
j_call: TRBJ2-7
clone_size: many
v_call: TRBV5-1
cdr3_nt: TGCGCCAGCAGCACCCGTTGGGACACCTACGAGCAGTACTTC
cdr3_aa: CASSTRWDTYEQYF

cdr3_length: 16
d_call: -
j_call: TRBJ2-5
clone_size: many
v_call: TRBV7-8
cdr3_nt: TGTGCCAGCAGCTTAGAACCCGGCAGGGCGGGCGAGACCCAGTACTTC
cdr3_aa: CASSLEPGRAGETQYF

cdr3_length: 16
d_call: -
j_call: TRBJ1-1
clone_size: -
v_call: TRBV6-5
cdr3_nt: TGTGCCAGCAGTTACTCCTTTCGGGGGACGAACACTGAAGCTTTCTTT
cdr3_aa: CASSYSFRGTNTEAFF

cdr3_length: 16
d_call: TRBD2
j_call: TRBJ2-7
clone_size: many
v_call: TRBV7-9
cdr3_nt: TGTGCCAGCAGCTTAGAGGGACTAGCGGGAGGAAACGAGCAGTACTTC
cdr3_aa: CASSLEGLAGGNEQYF

cdr3_length: 14
d_call: TRBD1
j_call: TRBJ2-7
clone_size: many
v_call: TRBV7-9
cdr3_nt: TGTGCCAGCAGCGAGAGACAGGGCACCTACGAGCAGTACTTC
cdr3_aa: CASSERQGTYEQYF

cdr3_length: 13
d_call: -
j_call: TRBJ2-7
clone_size: few
v_call: TRBV12-3/TRBV12-4
cdr3_nt: TGTGCCAGCAGTTTGGCTACAGTGTACGAGCAGTACTTC
cdr3_aa: CASSLATVYEQYF

cdr3_length: 14
d_call: -
j_call: TRBJ1-6
clone_size: many
v_call: TRBV19
cdr3_nt: TGTGCCACGACGCCCCAAGGAAGGACTTCACCCCTCCACTTT
cdr3_aa: CATTPQGRTSPLHF

cdr3_length: 13
d_call: -
j_call: TRBJ2-7
clone_size: many
v_call: TRBV2
cdr3_nt: TGTGCCAGCAGGCCGGAGAACACCTACGAGCAGTACTTC
cdr3_aa: CASRPENTYEQYF

cdr3_length: 13
d_call: TRBD1
j_call: TRBJ1-6
clone_size: -
v_call: TRBV15
cdr3_nt: TGTGCCACCTCAGGGGGCAGCGGTTCACCCCTCCACTTT
cdr3_aa: CATSGGSGSPLHF

cdr3_length: 15
d_call: -
j_call: TRBJ1-4
clone_size: many
v_call: TRBV2
cdr3_nt: TGTGCCAGCAGTGACAGAGATGCAACTAATGAAAAACTGTTTTTT
cdr3_aa: CASSDRDATNEKLFF

cdr3_length: 16
d_call: -
j_call: TRBJ2-6
clone_size: -
v_call: TRBV10-3
cdr3_nt: TGTGCCAGCAGCAGGCCGGGGGTGTCTGGGGCCAACGTCCTGACTTTC
cdr3_aa: CASSRPGVSGANVLTF

cdr3_length: 13
d_call: -
j_call: TRBJ2-2
clone_size: many
v_call: TRBV7-8
cdr3_nt: TGTGCCACCCCTAGGACTAACACCGGGGAGCTGTTTTTT
cdr3_aa: CATPRTNTGELFF

cdr3_length: 14
d_call: -
j_call: TRBJ2-5
clone_size: once
v_call: TRBV7-2
cdr3_nt: TGTGCCAGCAGGTCTGGCAGGGAGCTGGAGACCCAGTACTTC
cdr3_aa: CASRSGRELETQYF

cdr3_length: 17
d_call: TRBD2
j_call: TRBJ2-6
clone_size: -
v_call: TRBV7-8
cdr3_nt: TGTGCCAGCAGCCCTCTACTAGCGGGATCTGGGGCCAACGTCCTGACTTTC
cdr3_aa: CASSPLLAGSGANVLTF

cdr3_length: 14
d_call: -
j_call: TRBJ1-6
clone_size: many
v_call: TRBV20-1
cdr3_nt: TGCAGTGCTAGAGTCCCATCGGGTAATTCACCCCTCCACTTT
cdr3_aa: CSARVPSGNSPLHF

cdr3_length: 15
d_call: -
j_call: TRBJ2-7
clone_size: many
v_call: TRBV10-3
cdr3_nt: TGTGCCATCAGTGAGTCAGTTTGGGACCCCTACGAGCAGTACTTC
cdr3_aa: CAISESVWDPYEQYF

cdr3_length: 14
d_call: -
j_call: TRBJ2-1
clone_size: -
v_call: TRBV7-8
cdr3_nt: TGTGCCAGCAGGAGTGGAGGTCCCTACAATGAGCAGTTCTTC
cdr3_aa: CASRSGGPYNEQFF

cdr3_length: 15
d_call: -
j_call: TRBJ2-1
clone_size: -
v_call: TRBV10-3
cdr3_nt: TGTGCCATCAGGGCCGACTACCCCTCGTTTAGTGAGCAGTTCTTC
cdr3_aa: CAIRADYPSFSEQFF

cdr3_length: 17
d_call: TRBD2
j_call: TRBJ2-2
clone_size: many
v_call: TRBV25-1
cdr3_nt: TGTGCCAGCAGTGAAGTTGACGGGAGGGGGAACACCGGGGAGCTGTTTTTT
cdr3_aa: CASSEVDGRGNTGELFF

cdr3_length: 14
d_call: -
j_call: TRBJ1-3
clone_size: -
v_call: TRBV2
cdr3_nt: TGTGCCAGCAGTGAAGAGGGCTCTGGAAACACCATATATTTT
cdr3_aa: CASSEEGSGNTIYF

cdr3_length: 14
d_call: -
j_call: TRBJ2-2
clone_size: many
v_call: TRBV7-8
cdr3_nt: TGTGCCAGCATCCGCTCCCCATTGGCCGGGGAGCTGTTTTTT
cdr3_aa: CASIRSPLAGELFF

cdr3_length: 14
d_call: -
j_call: TRBJ1-1
clone_size: many
v_call: TRBV7-2
cdr3_nt: TGTGCCAGCAGCTTAAGGATCGGGACAACTGAAGCTTTCTTT
cdr3_aa: CASSLRIGTTEAFF

cdr3_length: 14
d_call: TRBD1
j_call: TRBJ1-5
clone_size: -
v_call: TRBV2
cdr3_nt: TGTGCCAGCAGTCTTACGACAGGGTCTCAGCCCCAGCATTTT
cdr3_aa: CASSLTTGSQPQHF

cdr3_length: 16
d_call: TRBD1
j_call: TRBJ1-5
clone_size: many
v_call: TRBV10-3
cdr3_nt: TGTGCCATCAGTCCGACAGGGGGAGATAGCAATCAGCCCCAGCATTTT
cdr3_aa: CAISPTGGDSNQPQHF

cdr3_length: 14
d_call: -
j_call: TRBJ2-2
clone_size: many
v_call: TRBV29-1
cdr3_nt: TGCAGCGTCGACGGGGGATCTTGGACCGGGGAGCTGTTTTTT
cdr3_aa: CSVDGGSWTGELFF

cdr3_length: 14
d_call: TRBD1
j_call: TRBJ1-2
clone_size: -
v_call: TRBV30
cdr3_nt: TGTGCCTGGAAACAGGGGACCTGGTTGGGTGGCTACACCTTC
cdr3_aa: CAWKQGTWLGGYTF

cdr3_length: 15
d_call: -
j_call: TRBJ1-1
clone_size: -
v_call: TRBV9
cdr3_nt: TGTGCCAGCAGCTTAACAGGGAATTTGAACACTGAAGCTTTCTTT
cdr3_aa: CASSLTGNLNTEAFF

cdr3_length: 11
d_call: -
j_call: TRBJ2-7
clone_size: -
v_call: TRBV2
cdr3_nt: TGTGCCAGCAGACGCGGGACCGGGCAGTACTTC
cdr3_aa: CASRRGTGQYF

cdr3_length: 9
d_call: -
j_call: TRBJ1-6
clone_size: many
v_call: TRBV12-3/TRBV12-4
cdr3_nt: TGTGCCACCACAGCACCCCTCCACTTT
cdr3_aa: CATTAPLHF

cdr3_length: 16
d_call: -
j_call: TRBJ1-4
clone_size: -
v_call: TRBV20-1
cdr3_nt: TGCAGTGCTAGAGAGATAGTACGACAGAGTAATGAAAAACTGTTTTTT
cdr3_aa: CSAREIVRQSNEKLFF

cdr3_length: 15
d_call: TRBD1
j_call: TRBJ2-7
clone_size: many
v_call: TRBV9
cdr3_nt: TGTGCCAGCAGCGCAGAGGGACAGGCATTCAACGAGCAGTACTTC
cdr3_aa: CASSAEGQAFNEQYF

cdr3_length: 15
d_call: -
j_call: TRBJ1-1
clone_size: -
v_call: TRBV19
cdr3_nt: TGTGCCAGTAGTCCAAACGACAGGTTGAACACTGAAGCTTTCTTT
cdr3_aa: CASSPNDRLNTEAFF

cdr3_length: 14
d_call: TRBD1
j_call: TRBJ2-5
clone_size: many
v_call: TRBV7-9
cdr3_nt: TGTGCCAGCAGCGAGACAGGGAAACAAGAGACCCAGTACTTC
cdr3_aa: CASSETGKQETQYF

cdr3_length: 14
d_call: TRBD1
j_call: TRBJ1-1
clone_size: many
v_call: TRBV20-1
cdr3_nt: TGCAGTGCTTTATCCGACAGGGGAGGAACTGAAGCTTTCTTT
cdr3_aa: CSALSDRGGTEAFF

cdr3_length: 10
d_call: -
j_call: TRBJ1-1
clone_size: -
v_call: TRBV28
cdr3_nt: TGTGCCAGCAGTGCACTTAAGGCTTTCTTT
cdr3_aa: CASSALKAFF

cdr3_length: 16
d_call: -
j_call: TRBJ1-6
clone_size: many
v_call: TRBV14
cdr3_nt: TGTGCCAGCAGCCAAGATCACCGTCAAGCCCTTTCACCCCTCCACTTT
cdr3_aa: CASSQDHRQALSPLHF

cdr3_length: 14
d_call: TRBD2
j_call: TRBJ2-5
clone_size: -
v_call: TRBV5-1
cdr3_nt: TGCGCCAGCAGCACCGAGACTAGCGGCGAGACCCAGTACTTC
cdr3_aa: CASSTETSGETQYF

cdr3_length: 15
d_call: TRBD1
j_call: TRBJ1-5
clone_size: few
v_call: TRBV7-9
cdr3_nt: TGTGCCAGCAGCTTAACCGGACAGGGGTGGCAGCCCCAGCATTTT
cdr3_aa: CASSLTGQGWQPQHF

cdr3_length: 14
d_call: -
j_call: TRBJ1-5
clone_size: few
v_call: TRBV27
cdr3_nt: TGTGCCAGCAGTAGGCAGGGACGTGGGCAGCCCCAGCATTTT
cdr3_aa: CASSRQGRGQPQHF

cdr3_length: 15
d_call: -
j_call: TRBJ1-1
clone_size: few
v_call: TRBV28
cdr3_nt: TGTGCCAGCAGTTCCGTGGACGGCCGGAACACTGAAGCTTTCTTT
cdr3_aa: CASSSVDGRNTEAFF

cdr3_length: 13
d_call: -
j_call: TRBJ2-7
clone_size: many
v_call: TRBV29-1
cdr3_nt: TGCAGCGTTGTGTTTACTAGAACCTACGAGCAGTACTTC
cdr3_aa: CSVVFTRTYEQYF

cdr3_length: 14
d_call: -
j_call: TRBJ1-4
clone_size: few
v_call: TRBV12-3/TRBV12-4
cdr3_nt: TGTGCCAGCAGTTACTCTGCAGCTAATGAAAAACTGTTTTTT
cdr3_aa: CASSYSAANEKLFF

cdr3_length: 16
d_call: -
j_call: TRBJ2-7
clone_size: few
v_call: TRBV14
cdr3_nt: TGTGCCAGCAGCCAAGAGGCGGGGTTGCCCCACTACGAGCAGTACTTC
cdr3_aa: CASSQEAGLPHYEQYF

cdr3_length: 15
d_call: -
j_call: TRBJ2-2
clone_size: -
v_call: TRBV7-2
cdr3_nt: TGTGCCAGCAGCTTAGGTGGCTGGGATACCGGGGAGCTGTTTTTT
cdr3_aa: CASSLGGWDTGELFF

cdr3_length: 15
d_call: TRBD1
j_call: TRBJ1-5
clone_size: -
v_call: TRBV4-1
cdr3_nt: TGCGCCAGCAGCCAACCGGGACAGACTAATCAGCCCCAGCATTTT
cdr3_aa: CASSQPGQTNQPQHF

cdr3_length: 15
d_call: -
j_call: TRBJ2-7
clone_size: -
v_call: TRBV13
cdr3_nt: TGTGCCAGCAGCTTATACAGACGTTCAGCTTACGAGCAGTACTTC
cdr3_aa: CASSLYRRSAYEQYF

cdr3_length: 14
d_call: TRBD2
j_call: TRBJ2-7
clone_size: -
v_call: TRBV12-3/TRBV12-4
cdr3_nt: TGTGCCAGCAGTTTCGGCGGGGAGGGCTACGAGCAGTACTTC
cdr3_aa: CASSFGGEGYEQYF

cdr3_length: 15
d_call: -
j_call: TRBJ2-7
clone_size: -
v_call: TRBV4-2
cdr3_nt: TGTGCCAGCAGCCAAGAGGGTCGCTCCTACTACGAGCAGTACTTC
cdr3_aa: CASSQEGRSYYEQYF

cdr3_length: 12
d_call: TRBD1
j_call: TRBJ1-5
clone_size: -
v_call: TRBV2
cdr3_nt: TGTGCCGGGGGACAGTTCAATCAGCCCCAGCATTTT
cdr3_aa: CAGGQFNQPQHF

cdr3_length: 16
d_call: TRBD2
j_call: TRBJ2-7
clone_size: many
v_call: TRBV20-1
cdr3_nt: TGCAGTGCTAGAGATCTGCGGCTAGCGGGAGGGGGGGAGCAGTACTTC
cdr3_aa: CSARDLRLAGGGEQYF

cdr3_length: 16
d_call: -
j_call: TRBJ2-5
clone_size: many
v_call: TRBV7-9
cdr3_nt: TGTGCCAGCAGCTTTCGGATTAGCGGCGGGCAAGAGACCCAGTACTTC
cdr3_aa: CASSFRISGGQETQYF

cdr3_length: 15
d_call: -
j_call: TRBJ2-7
clone_size: -
v_call: TRBV20-1
cdr3_nt: TGCAGTGCTAGAGATCTCGGGGGTAGCTCCTACGAGCAGTACTTC
cdr3_aa: CSARDLGGSSYEQYF

cdr3_length: 14
d_call: -
j_call: TRBJ1-3
clone_size: -
v_call: TRBV13
cdr3_nt: TGTGCCAGCAGCTTAGGGACGGGAAGAAACACCATATATTTT
cdr3_aa: CASSLGTGRNTIYF

cdr3_length: 14
d_call: TRBD1
j_call: TRBJ1-4
clone_size: -
v_call: TRBV19
cdr3_nt: TGTGCCAGTAGCCGGACAGGGGGCTATGAAAAACTGTTTTTT
cdr3_aa: CASSRTGGYEKLFF

cdr3_length: 14
d_call: -
j_call: TRBJ2-5
clone_size: once
v_call: TRBV7-8
cdr3_nt: TGTGCCAACAGCTTAGGTGGTTATCAAGAGACCCAGTACTTC
cdr3_aa: CANSLGGYQETQYF

cdr3_length: 15
d_call: TRBD1
j_call: TRBJ2-5
clone_size: -
v_call: TRBV7-6
cdr3_nt: TGTGCCAGCAGCTTAGAGAGGTGGACAGGGGAGACCCAGTACTTC
cdr3_aa: CASSLERWTGETQYF